The present T cell receptor (beta chain) was sequenced within a study of memory CD4+ T cells and cytomegalovirus serostatus. Study-wide background: This sample comes from healthy Belgian adults, 9 CMV seropositive, approximately 24 seronegative.

Repertoires were generated with immunoSEQ multiplex PCR, while TCRdb's copy carries only in-frame clones and drops some. The profile shows about 48,000 clones, roughly 78% of them singletons. This CDR3 is built from 17 residues. Germline CDR1 is SGHRS and CDR2 is YFSETQ. V lost 4 bases, J lost 5 bases, and 23 bases lay in between. Study observations and caveats: About 40% of the roughly 160 known CMV-associated TCRbeta sequences appeared in CD4+ memory.

This clone was observed once. Its antigen is currently unknown. The sort gate was single viable CD3+CD4+CD8-CD45RO+ cells for memory CD4+ T cells. Serum IgG to CMV pp150, pp28, p38 and p52 defined serostatus. The rearrangement joins TRBV5-1 to TRBJ2-3; D is unclear. This receptor was obtained from an adult in good health and CMV-seronegative. The sequencing sample was made of memory CD4+ T cells from blood. DNA for the CDR3: TGCGCCAGCAGCCTCGATTCCGGGCCTCCTCTAGGAGATACGCAGTATTTT. It is translated as CASSLDSGPPLGDTQYF.